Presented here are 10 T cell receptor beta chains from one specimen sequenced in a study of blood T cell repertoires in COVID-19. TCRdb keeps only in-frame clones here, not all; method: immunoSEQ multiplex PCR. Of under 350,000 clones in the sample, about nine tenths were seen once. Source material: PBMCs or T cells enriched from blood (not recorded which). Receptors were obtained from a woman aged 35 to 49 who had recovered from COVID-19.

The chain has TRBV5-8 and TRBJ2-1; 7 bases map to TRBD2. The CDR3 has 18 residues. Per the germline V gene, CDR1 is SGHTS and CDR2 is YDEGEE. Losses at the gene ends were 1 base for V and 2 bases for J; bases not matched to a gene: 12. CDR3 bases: TGTGCCAGCAGCTTGACCGGGGGGTTCGGGAGAACCTACAATGAGCAGTTCTTC. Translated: CASSLTGGFGRTYNEQFF.

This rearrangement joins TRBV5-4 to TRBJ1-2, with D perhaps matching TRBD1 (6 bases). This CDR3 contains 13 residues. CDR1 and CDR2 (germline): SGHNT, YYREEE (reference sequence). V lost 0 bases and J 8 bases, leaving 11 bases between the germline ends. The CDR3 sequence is CASSLAGGGGYTF. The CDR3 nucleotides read TGTGCCAGCAGCTTGGCGGGGGGCGGAGGCTACACCTTC. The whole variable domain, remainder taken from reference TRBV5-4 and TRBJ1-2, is ETGVTQSPTHLIKTRGQQVTLRCSSQSGHNTVSWYQQALGQGPQFIFQYYREEENGRGNFPPRFSGLQFPNYSSELNVNALELDDSALYLCASSLAGGGGYTFGSGTRLTVV.

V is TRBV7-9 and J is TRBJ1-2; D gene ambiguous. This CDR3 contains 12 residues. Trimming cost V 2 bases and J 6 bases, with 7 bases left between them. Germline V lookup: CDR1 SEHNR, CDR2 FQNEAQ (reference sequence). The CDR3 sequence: CASSLPVDGYTF. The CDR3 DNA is TGTGCCAGCAGCTTACCCGTAGATGGCTACACCTTC.

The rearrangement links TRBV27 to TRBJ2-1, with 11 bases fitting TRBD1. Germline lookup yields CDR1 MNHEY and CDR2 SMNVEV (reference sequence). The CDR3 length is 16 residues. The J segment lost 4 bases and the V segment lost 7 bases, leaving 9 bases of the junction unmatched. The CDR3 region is CASTLLGQGGYNEQFF. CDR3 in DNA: TGTGCCAGCACCCTTCTGGGACAGGGGGGTTACAATGAGCAGTTCTTC.

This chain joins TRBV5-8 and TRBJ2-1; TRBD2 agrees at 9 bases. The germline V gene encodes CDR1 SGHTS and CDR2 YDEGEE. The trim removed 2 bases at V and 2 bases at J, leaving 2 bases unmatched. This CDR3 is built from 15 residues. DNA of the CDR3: TGTGCCAGCAGCTTTAGCGGGAGACCCTACAATGAGCAGTTCTTC. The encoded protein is CASSFSGRPYNEQFF.

CDR3 sequence: CASSLNAGEAFF. CDR3 nucleotide sequence: TGTGCCAGCAGCTTAAATGCAGGGGAAGCTTTCTTT. The gene calls are TRBV7-3 and TRBJ1-1; maybe TRBD1 (5 bases). The length of the CDR3 is 12 residues. Germline CDR1 reads SGHTA; CDR2 reads FQGTGA. V was pared by 1 base and J by 8 bases, with 8 bases between.

The CDR3 loop reads CASSAKSGLIYGYTF. CDR3 sequence (DNA): TGTGCCAGCAGCGCTAAATCGGGACTGATCTATGGCTACACCTTC. The V and J genes are TRBV2 and TRBJ1-2; D might be TRBD1 (5 bases). The CDR3 extends over 15 amino acids. V lost 6 bases, J lost 4 bases, and 18 bases lay in between. CDR1 is SNHLY and CDR2 is FYNNEI in the germline V gene. Full variable domain (rest looked up from reference TRBV2 and TRBJ1-2): EPEVTQTPSHQVTQMGQEVILRCVPISNHLYFYWYRQILGQKVEFLVSFYNNEISEKSEIFDDQFSVERPDGSNFTLKIRSTKLEDSAMYFCASSAKSGLIYGYTFGSGTRLTVV.

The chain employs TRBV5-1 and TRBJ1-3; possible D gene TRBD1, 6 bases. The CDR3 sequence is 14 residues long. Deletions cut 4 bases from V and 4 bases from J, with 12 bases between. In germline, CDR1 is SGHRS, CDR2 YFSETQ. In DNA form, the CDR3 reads TGCGCCAGCAGCCGGGACAACCGAGGAAACACCATATATTTT. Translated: CASSRDNRGNTIYF.

CDR3 sequence: CASRTGQDYEQYF. For the CDR3, the DNA is TGTGCCAGCAGAACCGGACAGGACTACGAGCAGTACTTC. The genes are TRBV28 and TRBJ2-7; TRBD1 aligns across 7 bases. Germline lookup yields CDR1 MDHEN and CDR2 SYDVKM. V trimming: 6 bases; J trimming: 3 bases; junction bases outside the gene matches: 5. The CDR3 covers 13 residues. Drawing the rest from reference TRBV28 and TRBJ2-7, the complete variable domain is DVKVTQSSRYLVKRTGEKVFLECVQDMDHENMFWYRQDPGLGLRLIYFSYDVKMKEKGDIPEGYSVSREKKERFSLILESASTNQTSMYLCASRTGQDYEQYFGPGTRLTVT.

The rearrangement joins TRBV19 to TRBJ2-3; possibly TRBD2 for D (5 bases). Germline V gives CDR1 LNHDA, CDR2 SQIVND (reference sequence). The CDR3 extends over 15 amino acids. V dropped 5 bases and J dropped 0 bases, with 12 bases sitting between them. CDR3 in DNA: TGTGCCAGTAGTCCCCGGACTCACAGCACAGATACGCAGTATTTT. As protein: CASSPRTHSTDTQYF.